These T cell receptor beta chains were read from a single sample in a study of vaccination and CD4 T cells after COVID-19. TCRdb fed the PCR reads into MiXCR, producing one record per CDR3 protein. There are around 15,000 distinct CDR3 sequences in the sample; around two fifths occur only once, and approximately 7.4% lies in the top ten. No cognate antigen is known for these TCRs. The material was CD4+ T cells from blood, cultured in vitro, obtained after SARS-CoV-2 vaccination. Receptors originate from a human donor who had recovered from COVID-19. CDR3s include the opening cysteine and the closing phenylalanine or tryptophan. Each record gives: V gene, J gene, D gene, clone size, CDR3 DNA, CDR3 protein. A D gene is named only where the DNA matches it firmly. The size entry is marked missing in some rows and otherwise reads once, few, many or a size class.

v_gene: TRBV5-5
j_gene: TRBJ2-7
d_gene: NA
abundance: NA
CDR3nt: TGTGCCAGCAGCTTCGCCCGGGGCGGACCCTACGAGCAGTACTTC
CDR3aa: CASSFARGGPYEQYF

v_gene: TRBV6-1
j_gene: TRBJ1-6
d_gene: NA
abundance: NA
CDR3nt: TGTGCCAGCAGTGAATGGGACTCTGTGGTCTCACCCCTCCACTTT
CDR3aa: CASSEWDSVVSPLHF

v_gene: TRBV2
j_gene: TRBJ1-1
d_gene: NA
abundance: NA
CDR3nt: TGTGCCAGCAGTGATCGAGGAGGGAGGAACACTGAAGCTTTCTTT
CDR3aa: CASSDRGGRNTEAFF

v_gene: TRBV20-1
j_gene: TRBJ2-7
d_gene: NA
abundance: NA
CDR3nt: TGCAGTGCTAGAGATGGGCCCTACGAGCAGTACTTC
CDR3aa: CSARDGPYEQYF

v_gene: TRBV7-3
j_gene: TRBJ2-1
d_gene: TRBD2
abundance: few
CDR3nt: TGTGCCAGCAGCTCTTTTGCGGGAGGGTTGGGTGAGCAGTTCTTC
CDR3aa: CASSSFAGGLGEQFF

v_gene: TRBV29-1
j_gene: TRBJ1-1
d_gene: NA
abundance: NA
CDR3nt: TGCAGCGTTGTAAGGGAGTCAGGGACTGAAGCTTTCTTT
CDR3aa: CSVVRESGTEAFF

v_gene: TRBV20-1
j_gene: TRBJ2-2
d_gene: NA
abundance: medium-sized
CDR3nt: TGCAGTGCTAGTCCGACAGTGAACACCGGGGAGCTGTTTTTT
CDR3aa: CSASPTVNTGELFF

v_gene: TRBV2
j_gene: TRBJ2-5
d_gene: TRBD2
abundance: NA
CDR3nt: TGTGCCAGCAAGAGTAGCGGGAGTGGGGTTCAAGAGACCCAGTACTTC
CDR3aa: CASKSSGSGVQETQYF

v_gene: TRBV11-2
j_gene: TRBJ1-6
d_gene: TRBD1
abundance: NA
CDR3nt: TGTGCCAGCAGCAGGGGACAGACCAATTCACCCCTCCACTTT
CDR3aa: CASSRGQTNSPLHF

v_gene: TRBV6-1
j_gene: TRBJ2-3
d_gene: TRBD1
abundance: few
CDR3nt: TGTGCCAGCAGCCTCGGACAGGGCACAGATACGCAGTATTTT
CDR3aa: CASSLGQGTDTQYF

v_gene: TRBV6-1
j_gene: TRBJ1-2
d_gene: NA
abundance: few
CDR3nt: TGTGCCAGCAGTGACACGGGGTCTGGCTACACCTTC
CDR3aa: CASSDTGSGYTF

v_gene: TRBV7-6
j_gene: TRBJ2-3
d_gene: NA
abundance: NA
CDR3nt: TGTGCCAGCAGCCAGCAATTAAGCACAGATACGCAGTATTTT
CDR3aa: CASSQQLSTDTQYF

v_gene: TRBV6-1
j_gene: TRBJ2-7
d_gene: NA
abundance: NA
CDR3nt: TGTGCCAGCGCTCCGGCGGCTTACGAGCAGTACTTC
CDR3aa: CASAPAAYEQYF

v_gene: TRBV25-1
j_gene: TRBJ2-3
d_gene: TRBD2
abundance: NA
CDR3nt: TGTGCCAGCAGTGAAGTAGGGCTAGCGGGATTGGGTCCAGATACGCAGTATTTT
CDR3aa: CASSEVGLAGLGPDTQYF

v_gene: TRBV20-1
j_gene: TRBJ2-7
d_gene: TRBD2
abundance: NA
CDR3nt: TGCAGTGCCCAGTCGGCTAGCGGGAGATTGTACGAGCAGTACTTC
CDR3aa: CSAQSASGRLYEQYF

v_gene: TRBV7-3
j_gene: TRBJ2-2
d_gene: TRBD2
abundance: few
CDR3nt: TGTGCCAGCAGCTTAGGACTAGCGGGAGGTACCGGGGAGCTGTTTTTT
CDR3aa: CASSLGLAGGTGELFF

v_gene: TRBV7-3
j_gene: TRBJ2-5
d_gene: TRBD1
abundance: NA
CDR3nt: TGTGCCAGCAGCTTATTTGCAGGGGGAGAGACCCAGTACTTC
CDR3aa: CASSLFAGGETQYF

v_gene: TRBV27
j_gene: TRBJ2-7
d_gene: NA
abundance: NA
CDR3nt: TGTGCCAGCGGGGTTAGCAGGGTAGACGAGCAGTACTTC
CDR3aa: CASGVSRVDEQYF

v_gene: TRBV28
j_gene: TRBJ1-5
d_gene: NA
abundance: NA
CDR3nt: TGTGCCAGCAGTTATAGCAGGGCGGGCAATCAGCCCCAGCATTTT
CDR3aa: CASSYSRAGNQPQHF

v_gene: TRBV20-1
j_gene: TRBJ2-3
d_gene: NA
abundance: NA
CDR3nt: TGCAGTGCCGAGGGCCCGACAGATACGCAGTATTTT
CDR3aa: CSAEGPTDTQYF

v_gene: TRBV28
j_gene: TRBJ1-4
d_gene: NA
abundance: few
CDR3nt: TGTGCCTCGGGGCGCGGTAATGAAAAACTGTTTTTT
CDR3aa: CASGRGNEKLFF

v_gene: TRBV11-2
j_gene: TRBJ2-7
d_gene: NA
abundance: NA
CDR3nt: TGTGCCAGCAGCTTCCCTGGAGAGCAGTACTTC
CDR3aa: CASSFPGEQYF

v_gene: TRBV7-8
j_gene: TRBJ1-2
d_gene: NA
abundance: NA
CDR3nt: TGTGCCAGCAGCTTAGATGGCACGGCTCATGGCTACACCTTC
CDR3aa: CASSLDGTAHGYTF

v_gene: TRBV11-2
j_gene: TRBJ2-1
d_gene: NA
abundance: NA
CDR3nt: TGTGCCAGCAGCTTAGAAAGGGACCTTTACAATGAGCAGTTCTTC
CDR3aa: CASSLERDLYNEQFF

v_gene: TRBV30
j_gene: TRBJ1-1
d_gene: NA
abundance: few
CDR3nt: TGTGCCTGGAGACCACAGGGGAACACTGAAGCTTTCTTT
CDR3aa: CAWRPQGNTEAFF

v_gene: TRBV30
j_gene: TRBJ2-5
d_gene: NA
abundance: medium-sized
CDR3nt: TGTGCCTGGAGTACCAATATCGGGCCACGTCTTGGGGAGACCCAGTACTTC
CDR3aa: CAWSTNIGPRLGETQYF

v_gene: TRBV6-7
j_gene: TRBJ2-1
d_gene: NA
abundance: once
CDR3nt: TGTGCCAGCAGTCACCCTACGGGTTGCTCCTACAATGAGCAGTTCTTC
CDR3aa: CASSHPTGCSYNEQFF

v_gene: TRBV4-3
j_gene: TRBJ1-1
d_gene: NA
abundance: once
CDR3nt: TGCGCCAGCAGCCAAGATAAGGACACTGAAGCTTTCTTT
CDR3aa: CASSQDKDTEAFF

v_gene: TRBV6-1
j_gene: TRBJ2-1
d_gene: TRBD2
abundance: few
CDR3nt: TGTGCAGCGGGACCGGGACTAGCTTCCCCCGCCGGGCAGTTCTTC
CDR3aa: CAAGPGLASPAGQFF

v_gene: TRBV4-3
j_gene: TRBJ2-5
d_gene: NA
abundance: NA
CDR3nt: TGCGCCAGCAGCCAAGACTGGGGGCGAAGCGATGAGACCCAGTACTTC
CDR3aa: CASSQDWGRSDETQYF

v_gene: TRBV6-2/TRBV6-3
j_gene: TRBJ2-1
d_gene: NA
abundance: NA
CDR3nt: TGTGCCATCCAGGGACGGCGCTCCTACAATGAGCAGTTCTTC
CDR3aa: CAIQGRRSYNEQFF

v_gene: TRBV6-1
j_gene: TRBJ1-1
d_gene: NA
abundance: NA
CDR3nt: TGTGCCACCCACGCCGGGTCCATGAACACTGAAGCTTTCTTT
CDR3aa: CATHAGSMNTEAFF

v_gene: TRBV4-1
j_gene: TRBJ2-5
d_gene: NA
abundance: NA
CDR3nt: TGCGCCAGCAGCCTCATTGGAAGCGCCCAAGAGACCCAGTACTTC
CDR3aa: CASSLIGSAQETQYF

v_gene: TRBV7-9
j_gene: TRBJ2-7
d_gene: TRBD1
abundance: NA
CDR3nt: TGTGCCAGCAGCCCCCATATGAGACAGGGCCCCTACGAGCAGTACTTC
CDR3aa: CASSPHMRQGPYEQYF

v_gene: TRBV7-8
j_gene: TRBJ2-6
d_gene: NA
abundance: NA
CDR3nt: TGTGCCAGCAGCGTCCCGGGGCTGGATTTCTCTGGGGCCAACGTCCTGACTTTC
CDR3aa: CASSVPGLDFSGANVLTF

v_gene: TRBV7-8
j_gene: TRBJ2-3
d_gene: NA
abundance: NA
CDR3nt: TGTGCCAGCAGCCATTCCCCCTCTGTCACAGATACGCAGTATTTT
CDR3aa: CASSHSPSVTDTQYF

v_gene: TRBV5-4
j_gene: TRBJ2-3
d_gene: NA
abundance: NA
CDR3nt: TGTGCCAGCAGCTTGGACGAACGTCTGTATTTT
CDR3aa: CASSLDERLYF

v_gene: TRBV10-3
j_gene: TRBJ1-4
d_gene: NA
abundance: NA
CDR3nt: TGTGCCATCAGTGACGGGGCAGGGGTTAATGAAAAACTGTTTTTT
CDR3aa: CAISDGAGVNEKLFF

v_gene: TRBV7-2
j_gene: TRBJ1-3
d_gene: NA
abundance: few
CDR3nt: TGTGCCAGCAGCCTCCGACTGGGAAGCTCTGGAAACACCATATATTTT
CDR3aa: CASSLRLGSSGNTIYF

v_gene: TRBV24-1
j_gene: TRBJ2-1
d_gene: TRBD1
abundance: NA
CDR3nt: TGTGCCACCCGAGAGGGAACAGGGGAGAGCAATGAGCAGTTCTTC
CDR3aa: CATREGTGESNEQFF

v_gene: TRBV20-1
j_gene: TRBJ1-1
d_gene: TRBD1
abundance: NA
CDR3nt: TGCAGTGCACCGTACAGGGGATCTGAAGCTTTCTTT
CDR3aa: CSAPYRGSEAFF